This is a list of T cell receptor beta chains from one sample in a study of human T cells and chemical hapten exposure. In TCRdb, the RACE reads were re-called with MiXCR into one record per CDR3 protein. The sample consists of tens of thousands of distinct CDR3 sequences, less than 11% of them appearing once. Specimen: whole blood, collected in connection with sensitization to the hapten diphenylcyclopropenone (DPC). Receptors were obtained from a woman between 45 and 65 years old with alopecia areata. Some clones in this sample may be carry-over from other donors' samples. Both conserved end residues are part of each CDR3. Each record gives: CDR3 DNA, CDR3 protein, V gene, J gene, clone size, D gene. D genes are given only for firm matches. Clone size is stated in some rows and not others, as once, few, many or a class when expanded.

cdr3_nt: TGTGCCACCAGTGGGGCGTCCTACGAGCAGTACTTC
cdr3_aa: CATSGASYEQYF
v_call: TRBV24-1
j_call: TRBJ2-7
clone_size: many
d_call: -

cdr3_nt: TGTGCCACTAGGGACAATTCGAACTATGGCTACACCTTC
cdr3_aa: CATRDNSNYGYTF
v_call: TRBV10-3
j_call: TRBJ1-2
clone_size: few
d_call: -

cdr3_nt: TGTGCCAGCAGCTTGACACGGGACTCCGGCGGAGAGACCCAGTACTTC
cdr3_aa: CASSLTRDSGGETQYF
v_call: TRBV7-2
j_call: TRBJ2-5
clone_size: many
d_call: -

cdr3_nt: TGTGCCAGCAGCCCCCAACGGGACACTGAAGCTTTCTTT
cdr3_aa: CASSPQRDTEAFF
v_call: TRBV7-9
j_call: TRBJ1-1
clone_size: few
d_call: -

cdr3_nt: TGTGCCAGCAGCCAAAATTCACCCCTCCACTTT
cdr3_aa: CASSQNSPLHF
v_call: TRBV3-1
j_call: TRBJ1-6
clone_size: -
d_call: -

cdr3_nt: TGCAGTGCTAGGGAAGTGGGTAAGAACACTGAAGCTTTCTTT
cdr3_aa: CSAREVGKNTEAFF
v_call: TRBV20-1
j_call: TRBJ1-1
clone_size: many
d_call: -

cdr3_nt: TGCGCCAGCAGCCAAGCGGTTTTTAAAAGCATGAACACTGAAGCTTTCTTT
cdr3_aa: CASSQAVFKSMNTEAFF
v_call: TRBV4-1
j_call: TRBJ1-1
clone_size: -
d_call: -

cdr3_nt: TGCAGCGTTGGGGGAACCTACAATGAGCAGTTCTTC
cdr3_aa: CSVGGTYNEQFF
v_call: TRBV29-1
j_call: TRBJ2-1
clone_size: few
d_call: -

cdr3_nt: TGTGCCAGCAGCCGAAGTGGGGGAACAGGGTACGGCTACACCTTC
cdr3_aa: CASSRSGGTGYGYTF
v_call: TRBV3-1
j_call: TRBJ1-2
clone_size: -
d_call: -

cdr3_nt: TGTGCCAGCAGTTTATTTGGGCAGCCCGTGAGGTACACTGAAGCTTTCTTT
cdr3_aa: CASSLFGQPVRYTEAFF
v_call: TRBV12-3/TRBV12-4
j_call: TRBJ1-1
clone_size: few
d_call: -

cdr3_nt: TGTGCCAGCAGCCAAGCTGGGACTAGCGGGAATGAGCAGTTCTTC
cdr3_aa: CASSQAGTSGNEQFF
v_call: TRBV14
j_call: TRBJ2-1
clone_size: many
d_call: TRBD2

cdr3_nt: TGCAGTGCTAGAGGGGAAAACACAGATACGCAGTATTTT
cdr3_aa: CSARGENTDTQYF
v_call: TRBV20-1
j_call: TRBJ2-3
clone_size: -
d_call: -

cdr3_nt: TGTGCCAGCAGCTTAGCGCGCGGCGGGAGTAGGGGTAGGGAGCAGTACTTC
cdr3_aa: CASSLARGGSRGREQYF
v_call: TRBV7-2
j_call: TRBJ2-7
clone_size: -
d_call: TRBD2

cdr3_nt: TGTGCCAGCAGCCCCTTTCACCAGGGAGTTGGTTACGAGCAGTACTTC
cdr3_aa: CASSPFHQGVGYEQYF
v_call: TRBV28
j_call: TRBJ2-7
clone_size: many
d_call: -

cdr3_nt: TGTGCCAGCAGTTACCGGACCACGACAACTACGGGCACTGAAGCTTTCTTT
cdr3_aa: CASSYRTTTTTGTEAFF
v_call: TRBV6-6
j_call: TRBJ1-1
clone_size: few
d_call: -

cdr3_nt: TGTGCCAGCAGCTTAGTCGGGACAGTGCAAGGCGAGCAGTACTTC
cdr3_aa: CASSLVGTVQGEQYF
v_call: TRBV11-2
j_call: TRBJ2-7
clone_size: many
d_call: TRBD1

cdr3_nt: TGTGCCAGCAGTTTAGGCGGGAGTGCCAATGAGCAGTTCTTC
cdr3_aa: CASSLGGSANEQFF
v_call: TRBV12-3/TRBV12-4
j_call: TRBJ2-1
clone_size: -
d_call: TRBD2

cdr3_nt: TGCAGCGTTGGGTCAGGCTCTGAAAAACTGTTTTTT
cdr3_aa: CSVGSGSEKLFF
v_call: TRBV29-1
j_call: TRBJ1-4
clone_size: few
d_call: -